This T cell receptor beta chain came from a study of cytomegalovirus exposure and HLA in healthy donors. Of note for this clone: Its antigen is undetermined.

PCR primers comprised 60 Vbeta and 13 Jbeta primers. Original methodology: Among the unique TCR beta chains that a later analysis counted, around 72 million in all, about 11 million were shared. Sequencing used immunoSEQ multiplex PCR; TCRdb keeps in-frame clones, though not all of them. V and J calls and clone size come straight from that table; D and trimming were deduced from the DNA. The profile shows more than 70,000 clones, around four fifths of them singletons. Findings and limits, study-wide: V- and J-gene trimming of TCR beta was linked (in a later analysis) to a missense DCLRE1C variant. The presence/absence work took it that sequencing depth was about the same across donors.

Healthy people donating bone marrow made up the donors. The CDR3 extends over 15 amino acids. The V gene's germline CDR1 is PRHDT and CDR2 FYEKMQ (reference sequence). V gave up 2 bases and J gave up 11 bases; unmatched junction bases: 8. Sequenced input: PBMCs. This rearrangement joins TRBV13 to TRBJ2-3; TRBD2 aligns across 12 bases. The receptor was isolated from a boy between 10 and 17 years old in good health and CMV-seronegative. This chain's CDR3 is CASSLRTGGLAGQYF. CDR3 nucleotide sequence: TGTGCCAGCAGCTTAAGGACGGGGGGACTAGCGGGGCAGTATTTT.